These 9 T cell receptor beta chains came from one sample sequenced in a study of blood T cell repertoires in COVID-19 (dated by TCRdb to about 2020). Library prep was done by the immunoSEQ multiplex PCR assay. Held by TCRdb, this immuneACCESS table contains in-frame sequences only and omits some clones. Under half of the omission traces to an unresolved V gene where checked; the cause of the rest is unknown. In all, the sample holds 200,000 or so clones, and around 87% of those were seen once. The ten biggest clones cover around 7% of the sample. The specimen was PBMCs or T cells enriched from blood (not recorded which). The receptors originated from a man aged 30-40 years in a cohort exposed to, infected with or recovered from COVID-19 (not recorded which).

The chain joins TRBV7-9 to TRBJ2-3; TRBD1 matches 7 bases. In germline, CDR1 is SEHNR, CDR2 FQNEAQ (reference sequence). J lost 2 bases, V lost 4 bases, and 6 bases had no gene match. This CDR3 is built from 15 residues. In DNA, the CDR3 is TGTGCCAGCAGCTCGCCGGGACAGTCCACAGATACGCAGTATTTT. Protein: CASSSPGQSTDTQYF.

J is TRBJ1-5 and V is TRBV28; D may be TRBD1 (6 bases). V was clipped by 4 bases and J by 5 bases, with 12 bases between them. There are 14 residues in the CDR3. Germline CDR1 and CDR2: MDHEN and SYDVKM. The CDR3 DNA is TGTGCCAGCAGTTACAGGGCCCTCGATCAGCCCCAGCATTTT. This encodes CASSYRALDQPQHF.

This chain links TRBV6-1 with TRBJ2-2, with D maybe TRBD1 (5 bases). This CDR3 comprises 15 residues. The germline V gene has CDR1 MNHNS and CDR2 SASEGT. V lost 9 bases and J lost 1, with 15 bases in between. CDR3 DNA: TGTGCCAGTAACTCGGCCACAGGGAACACCGGGGAGCTGTTTTTT. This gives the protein CASNSATGNTGELFF.

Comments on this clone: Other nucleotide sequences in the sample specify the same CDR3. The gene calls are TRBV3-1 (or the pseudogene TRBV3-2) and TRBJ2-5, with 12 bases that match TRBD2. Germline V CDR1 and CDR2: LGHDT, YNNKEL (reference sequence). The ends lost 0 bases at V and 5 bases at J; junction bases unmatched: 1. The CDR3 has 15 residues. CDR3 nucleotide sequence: TGTGCCAGCAGCCAAGACGGACTAGCGGGGGAGACCCAGTACTTC. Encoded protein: CASSQDGLAGETQYF.

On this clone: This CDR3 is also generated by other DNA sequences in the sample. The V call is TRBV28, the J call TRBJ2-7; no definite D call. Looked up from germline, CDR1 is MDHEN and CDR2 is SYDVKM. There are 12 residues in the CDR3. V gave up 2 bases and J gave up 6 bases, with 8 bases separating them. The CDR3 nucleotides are TGTGCCAGCAGTTTAGCCGGGTTCGAGCAGTACTTC. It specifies CASSLAGFEQYF. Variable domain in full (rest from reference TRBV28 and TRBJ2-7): DVKVTQSSRYLVKRTGEKVFLECVQDMDHENMFWYRQDPGLGLRLIYFSYDVKMKEKGDIPEGYSVSREKKERFSLILESASTNQTSMYLCASSLAGFEQYFGPGTRLTVT.

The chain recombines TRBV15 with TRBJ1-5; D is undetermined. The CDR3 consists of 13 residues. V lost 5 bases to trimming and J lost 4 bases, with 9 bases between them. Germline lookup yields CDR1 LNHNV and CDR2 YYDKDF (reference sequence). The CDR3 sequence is CATSRAFNQPQHF. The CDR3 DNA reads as TGTGCCACCAGCCGAGCGTTTAATCAGCCCCAGCATTTT. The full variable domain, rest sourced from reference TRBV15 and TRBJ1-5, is DAMVIQNPRYQVTQFGKPVTLSCSQTLNHNVMYWYQQKSSQAPKLLFHYYDKDFNNEADTPDNFQSRRPNTSFCFLDIRSPGLGDTAMYLCATSRAFNQPQHFGDGTRLSIL.

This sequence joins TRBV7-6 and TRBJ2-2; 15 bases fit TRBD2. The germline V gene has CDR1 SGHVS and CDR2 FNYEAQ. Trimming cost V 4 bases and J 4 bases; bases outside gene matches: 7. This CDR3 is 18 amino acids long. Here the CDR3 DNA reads TGTGCCAGCAGCTCGGGACTAGCGGGAGGTCCGGGCACCGGGGAGCTGTTTTTT. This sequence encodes CASSSGLAGGPGTGELFF.

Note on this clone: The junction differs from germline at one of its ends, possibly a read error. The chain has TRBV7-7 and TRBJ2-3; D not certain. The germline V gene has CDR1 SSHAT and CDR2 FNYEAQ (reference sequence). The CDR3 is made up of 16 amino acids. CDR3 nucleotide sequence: TGTGCTAGCAGCTGGAGTAGTAGTGCCTTCACAGATACGCAGTATTTT. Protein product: CASSWSSSAFTDTQYF.

The CDR3: CASRNRGLAGVTSTDTQYF. The CDR3 DNA reads as TGTGCCAGCAGAAACAGGGGACTAGCGGGAGTGACTAGCACAGATACGCAGTATTTT. The V and J genes are TRBV7-2 and TRBJ2-3; TRBD2 aligns across 14 bases. After removal of 6 bases from V and 0 bases from J, the junction contained 11 bases not matched to a gene. This CDR3 region has 19 residues. Germline loops: CDR1 SGHTA, CDR2 FQGNSA.